These 21 T cell receptor beta chains share one sample of origin, sequenced in a study of T cell responses to AZD1222 COVID-19 vaccine. TCRdb keeps only in-frame clones here, not all; method: immunoSEQ multiplex PCR. The table has some 50,000 clones, around 85% seen once. Source: peripheral blood, taken on day 0 of MenACWY control vaccination. These TCRs come from an adult in good health.

This sequence joins TRBV19 and TRBJ2-7, with D uncertain. Trimming pared 7 bases from V and 4 bases from J, leaving 17 bases between. This CDR3 has 14 residues. The germline V gene has CDR1 LNHDA and CDR2 SQIVND (reference sequence). DNA for the CDR3: TGTGCCAGTAAACCGGACCTGACTTCTTACGAGCAGTACTTC. Its protein is CASKPDLTSYEQYF.

This chain links TRBV19 with TRBJ1-1; D call uncertain. The CDR3 loop spans 14 amino acids. Germline lookup yields CDR1 LNHDA and CDR2 SQIVND (reference sequence). Trimming left V 5 bases short and J 1 base short, with 11 bases between. Here the CDR3 reads CASSPRTGNTEAFF. CDR3 coding DNA: TGTGCCAGTAGTCCAAGAACGGGGAACACTGAAGCTTTCTTT.

The rearrangement uses TRBV4-1 and TRBJ2-7; D gene ambiguous. The CDR3 consists of 13 residues. V lost 1 base, J lost 5 bases, and 9 bases lay in between. Germline V gene data show CDR1 as MGHRA and CDR2 as YSYEKL. The CDR3 DNA reads as TGCGCCAGCAGCCAAGCAAACAGCCACGAGCAGTACTTC. Encoded protein: CASSQANSHEQYF.

The chain links TRBV19 to TRBJ1-1, with D perhaps TRBD1 (6 bases). The CDR3 has 14 residues. Per germline, CDR1 LNHDA and CDR2 SQIVND (reference sequence). V was shortened by 7 bases and J by 8 bases, with 20 bases between the two germline ends. The CDR3: CASTIRGESPEAFF. In DNA, the CDR3 is TGTGCCAGTACCATAAGGGGGGAAAGCCCCGAAGCTTTCTTT.

The chain couples TRBV30 to TRBJ1-3; possible D gene TRBD1, 6 bases. CDR1 is GTSNPN, CDR2 SVGIG, per germline (reference sequence). The CDR3 is 18 residues long. With 1 base removed from V and 0 bases from J, the gap between germline ends came to 19 bases. CDR3 protein: CAWSGQTLQGGSGNTIYF. The CDR3 nucleotides read TGTGCCTGGAGTGGCCAAACATTACAGGGAGGCTCTGGAAACACCATATATTTT. The variable domain in full, with the rest retrieved from reference TRBV30 and TRBJ1-3, is SQTIHQWPATLVQPVGSPLSLECTVEGTSNPNLYWYRQAAGRGLQLLFYSVGIGQISSEVPQNLSASRPQDRQFILSSKKLLLSDSGFYLCAWSGQTLQGGSGNTIYFGEGSWLTVV.

The chain couples TRBV11-2 to TRBJ2-5, with TRBD2 matching over 8 bases. CDR1 and CDR2 from the germline V gene are SGHAT and FQNNGV. The J segment lost 2 bases and the V segment lost 4 bases, leaving 3 bases of the junction unmatched. CDR3 length equals 14 residues. CDR3 protein: CASSSTGGQETQYF. Here the CDR3 DNA reads TGTGCCAGCAGCTCGACGGGGGGGCAAGAGACCCAGTACTTC.

CDR3 residues: CASSLSEAWNTEAFF. CDR3 sequence (DNA): TGTGCCAGCAGCTTGTCGGAAGCATGGAACACTGAAGCTTTCTTT. This rearrangement joins TRBV5-5 to TRBJ1-1; no firm D call. Germline assignment: CDR1 SGHKS and CDR2 YYEKEE (reference sequence). V was shortened by 1 base and J by 1 base, with 11 bases between the two germline ends. This CDR3 contains 15 residues.

This clone was picked up a small number of times. The rearrangement links TRBV29-1 to TRBJ2-1, with 7 bases that match TRBD1. Germline values: CDR1 SQVTM, CDR2 ANQGSEA. The CDR3 consists of 14 residues. J was trimmed by 4 bases and V by 5 bases; bases with no gene match: 8. The chain's CDR3 is CSVSGGWDYNEQFF. The CDR3, as DNA: TGCAGCGTTTCAGGGGGTTGGGATTACAATGAGCAGTTCTTC.

The chain is built from TRBV5-1 and TRBJ1-4; 9 bases agree with TRBD1. Germline V gene lookup returns CDR1 SGHRS and CDR2 YFSETQ. V was clipped by 0 bases and J by 8 bases; unmatched bases: 5. The CDR3 spans 15 residues. The CDR3, as DNA: TGCGCCAGCAGCTTGGGGGACAGGGTCGACGAAAAACTGTTTTTT. Protein product: CASSLGDRVDEKLFF.

This clone showed up just once. The chain uses TRBV7-8 and TRBJ2-7; 7 positions agree with TRBD1. V shed 5 bases and J 6 bases; nucleotides not matched to a gene: 13. The CDR3 runs to 15 residues. Germline values: CDR1 SGHVS, CDR2 FQNEAQ. CDR3: CASSAQGVGDREQYF. CDR3 DNA sequence: TGTGCCAGCAGCGCCCAGGGGGTGGGGGACCGCGAGCAGTACTTC.

There are a few counts of this clone. The rearrangement uses TRBV18 and TRBJ2-2; D not resolved. The CDR3 is 13 amino acids. Looked up from germline, CDR1 is KGHSH and CDR2 is LQKENI. Trimming took 1 base from V and 3 from J, leaving 3 bases between them. The DNA for the CDR3 is TGTGCCAGCTCACCACGGGACACCGGGGAGCTGTTTTTT. Translated: CASSPRDTGELFF.

The chain combines TRBV7-6 with TRBJ2-5; perhaps TRBD2 as D (5 bases). The CDR3 length is 16 residues. Looked up from germline, CDR1 is SGHVS and CDR2 is FNYEAQ. The V and J ends lost 0 bases and 4 bases respectively, with 15 bases between them. The CDR3 sequence is CASSLAGGLRGETQYF. The CDR3 DNA sequence: TGTGCCAGCAGCTTAGCGGGTGGACTTCGGGGAGAGACCCAGTACTTC.

This clone was observed a single time. The V call is TRBV6-5, the J call TRBJ1-1, with D tentatively TRBD1 (6 bases). Germline lookup yields CDR1 MNHEY and CDR2 SVGAGI. V lost 0 bases, J lost 5 bases, and 13 bases lay in between. The CDR3 consists of 15 residues. The DNA of the CDR3 is TGTGCCAGCAGTTACTCGGGGGCATTGAGGACTGAAGCTTTCTTT. This translates into CASSYSGALRTEAFF.

The rearrangement uses TRBV19 and TRBJ1-1; a possible D gene is TRBD1 (6 bases). V was shortened by 6 bases and J by 1 base, with 24 bases between the two germline ends. In germline, CDR1 is LNHDA, CDR2 SQIVND (reference sequence). CDR3 length: 18 residues. The CDR3 loop reads CASRSPPGGALGNTEAFF. CDR3 sequence (DNA): TGTGCCAGTAGAAGCCCCCCGGGGGGGGCCCTGGGGAACACTGAAGCTTTCTTT.

The rearrangement links TRBV30 to TRBJ1-2; 7 bases match TRBD1. With V trimmed by 2 bases and J by 8 bases, 8 bases remained unmatched. The CDR3 contains 13 residues. The V gene's germline CDR1 is GTSNPN and CDR2 SVGIG (reference sequence). CDR3 region: CAWSRKGAEGYTF. The CDR3, as DNA: TGTGCCTGGAGTCGTAAGGGGGCCGAGGGCTACACCTTC.

This clone came up a few times. CDR3 protein: CASRSTGGLGYTF. For the CDR3, the DNA is TGCGCCAGCAGATCGACAGGGGGGCTTGGCTACACCTTC. The rearrangement joins TRBV5-1 to TRBJ1-2; 9 positions match TRBD1. The V and J ends lost 5 bases and 7 bases, in that order; junction bases with no gene match: 6. The germline gives CDR1 SGHRS, CDR2 YFSETQ. This CDR3 comprises 13 residues.

CDR3 in amino acids: CASSPGPGGRNQPQHF. The CDR3 coding sequence is TGTGCCAGCTCACCTGGGCCAGGGGGCCGCAATCAGCCCCAGCATTTT. This chain connects TRBV18 to TRBJ1-5; 8 bases line up with TRBD1. V was clipped by 3 bases and J by 2 bases; unmatched bases: 6. CDR3 length equals 16 residues. Germline V gene data show CDR1 as KGHSH and CDR2 as LQKENI.

J is TRBJ2-1 and V is TRBV19; 10 positions agree with TRBD2. The CDR3 has 16 amino acids. The germline V gene has CDR1 LNHDA and CDR2 SQIVND (reference sequence). The junction had 7 bases not matched to a gene; V was cut back by 0 bases and J by 8 bases. The CDR3 sequence is CASSIDIAGGGDEQFF. CDR3 DNA sequence: TGTGCCAGTAGTATAGACATAGCGGGAGGAGGGGATGAGCAGTTCTTC. The full variable domain, rest sourced from reference TRBV19 and TRBJ2-1, is DGGITQSPKYLFRKEGQNVTLSCEQNLNHDAMYWYRQDPGQGLRLIYYSQIVNDFQKGDIAEGYSVSREKKESFPLTVTSAQKNPTAFYLCASSIDIAGGGDEQFFGPGTRLTVL.

This chain connects TRBV28 to TRBJ2-3; 9 nucleotides align to TRBD2. The CDR3 is 18 residues long. V lost 1 base, J lost 6 bases, and 14 bases stayed unmatched. Germline V gene sequence: CDR1 MDHEN, CDR2 SYDVKM. The CDR3 DNA reads as TGTGCCAGCAGTTTATCGGCTAGCGGGACGAAACGCATTGATACGCAGTATTTT. Protein sequence: CASSLSASGTKRIDTQYF. Variable domain in full (rest from reference TRBV28 and TRBJ2-3): DVKVTQSSRYLVKRTGEKVFLECVQDMDHENMFWYRQDPGLGLRLIYFSYDVKMKEKGDIPEGYSVSREKKERFSLILESASTNQTSMYLCASSLSASGTKRIDTQYFGPGTRLTVL.

This rearrangement joins TRBV10-3 to TRBJ2-7, with D possibly TRBD1 on 5 matching bases. Germline CDR1 is ENHRY and CDR2 is SYGVKD. This CDR3 spans 14 amino acids. V gave up 4 bases and J gave up 3 bases, with 13 bases separating them. CDR3 DNA sequence: TGTGCCATCAGTGCCGGGCAGGGCGGCTACGAGCAGTACTTC. This codes for CAISAGQGGYEQYF.

V is TRBV2 and J is TRBJ2-5; TRBD1 aligns across 7 bases. The V gene's germline CDR1 is SNHLY and CDR2 FYNNEI. The CDR3 is 11 residues long. V was clipped by 5 bases and J by 9 bases; unmatched bases: 3. The CDR3: CASSTDRAQYF. CDR3 in DNA: TGTGCCAGCAGTACTGACAGGGCCCAGTACTTC.